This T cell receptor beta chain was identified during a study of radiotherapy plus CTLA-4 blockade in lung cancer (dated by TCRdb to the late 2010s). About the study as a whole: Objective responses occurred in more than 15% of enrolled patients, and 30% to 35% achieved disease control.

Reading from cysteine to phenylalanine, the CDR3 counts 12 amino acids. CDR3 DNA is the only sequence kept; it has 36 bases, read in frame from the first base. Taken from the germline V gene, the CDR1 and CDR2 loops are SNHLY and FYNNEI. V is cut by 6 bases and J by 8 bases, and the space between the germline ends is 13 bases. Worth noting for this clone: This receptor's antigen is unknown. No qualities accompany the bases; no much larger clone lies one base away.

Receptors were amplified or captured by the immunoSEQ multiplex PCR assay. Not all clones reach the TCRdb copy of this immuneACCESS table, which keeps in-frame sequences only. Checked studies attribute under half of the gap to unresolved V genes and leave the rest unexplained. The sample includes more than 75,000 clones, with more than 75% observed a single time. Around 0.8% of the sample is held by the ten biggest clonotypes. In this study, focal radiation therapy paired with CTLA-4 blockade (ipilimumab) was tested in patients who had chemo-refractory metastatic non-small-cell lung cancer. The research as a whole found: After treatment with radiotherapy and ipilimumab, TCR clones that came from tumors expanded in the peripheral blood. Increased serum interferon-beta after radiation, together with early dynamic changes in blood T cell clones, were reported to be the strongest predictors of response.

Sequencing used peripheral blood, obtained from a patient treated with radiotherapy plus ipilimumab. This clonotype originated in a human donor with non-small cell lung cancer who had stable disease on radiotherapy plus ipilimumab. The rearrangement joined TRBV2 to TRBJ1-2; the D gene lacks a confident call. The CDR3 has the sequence CASRGGYMGYTF. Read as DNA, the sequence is TGTGCCAGCAGGGGAGGTTATATGGGCTACACCTTC.